The rows below give T cell receptor beta chains drawn from one sample of a study of blood T cell repertoires in COVID-19. The repertoire was sequenced with immunoSEQ multiplex PCR; TCRdb's copy has only in-frame clones and lacks some. The data show about 200,000 clones, with 84% seen just once and approximately 8.1% held by the top ten. Sequencing was carried out using peripheral blood. These receptors all stem from a woman aged 45-60 years with active or convalescent COVID-19. Both conserved end residues are part of each CDR3. Each record gives: V gene, clone size, J gene, D gene, CDR3 protein, CDR3 DNA. The D gene is left open where the match is weak. Where a row states a size, it is once, few, many or the class of an expanded clone; other rows omit it.

TRBV27	.	TRBJ2-2	.	CASSFRGSNTGELFF	TGTGCCAGCAGTTTTCGGGGGTCGAACACCGGGGAGCTGTTTTTT
TRBV11-2	once	TRBJ2-7	TRBD1	CASSLRTGSSYEQYF	TGTGCCAGCAGCTTACGGACAGGGAGCTCCTACGAGCAGTACTTC
TRBV7-9	once	TRBJ1-4	.	CASSLTLTNEKLFF	TGTGCCAGCAGCTTGACTCTTACTAATGAAAAACTGTTTTTT
TRBV28	many	TRBJ2-1	.	CASSSVLVGEQFF	TGTGCCAGCAGTTCAGTATTGGTCGGGGAGCAGTTCTTC
TRBV28	.	TRBJ2-5	TRBD1	CASRDRGRQETQYF	TGTGCCAGCAGGGACAGGGGTCGTCAAGAGACCCAGTACTTC
TRBV6-1	few	TRBJ1-2	TRBD1	CASSVRGPGQGGDGYTF	TGTGCCAGCAGTGTGAGAGGGCCTGGACAGGGAGGGGATGGCTACACCTTC
TRBV2	.	TRBJ2-5	TRBD1	CASSTGTVETQYF	TGTGCCAGCAGTACCGGGACAGTAGAGACCCAGTACTTC
TRBV6-2/TRBV6-3	.	TRBJ2-3	TRBD2	CASSPSTLAGVTDTQYF	TGTGCCAGCAGCCCTTCCACTCTAGCGGGGGTCACAGATACGCAGTATTTT
TRBV6-5	.	TRBJ1-1	TRBD1	CASSRTGGWEAFF	TGTGCCAGCAGTCGCACAGGGGGATGGGAAGCTTTCTTT
TRBV7-2	.	TRBJ2-1	TRBD2	CASSWTPGLAANEQFF	TGTGCCAGCAGCTGGACGCCGGGACTAGCGGCCAATGAGCAGTTCTTC
TRBV5-1	.	TRBJ2-6	.	CASSLNPGGSGANVLTF	TGCGCCAGCAGCTTGAATCCCGGAGGTTCTGGGGCCAACGTCCTGACTTTC
TRBV10-1	once	TRBJ2-2	.	CASSESIGGVTGELFF	TGCGCCAGCAGTGAGTCGATCGGGGGTGTAACCGGGGAGCTGTTTTTT